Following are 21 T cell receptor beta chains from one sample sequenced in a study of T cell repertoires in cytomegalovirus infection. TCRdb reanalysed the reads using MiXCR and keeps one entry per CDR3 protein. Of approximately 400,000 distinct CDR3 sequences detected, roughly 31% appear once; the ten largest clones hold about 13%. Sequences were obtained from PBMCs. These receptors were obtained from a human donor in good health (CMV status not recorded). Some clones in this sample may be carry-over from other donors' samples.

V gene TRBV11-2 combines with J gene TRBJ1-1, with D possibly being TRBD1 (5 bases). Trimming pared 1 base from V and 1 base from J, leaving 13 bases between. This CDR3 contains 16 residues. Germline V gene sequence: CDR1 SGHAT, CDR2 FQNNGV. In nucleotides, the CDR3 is TGTGCCAGCAGCTTAGGCCAGGGTAGGGCGAACACTGAAGCTTTCTTT. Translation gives CASSLGQGRANTEAFF.

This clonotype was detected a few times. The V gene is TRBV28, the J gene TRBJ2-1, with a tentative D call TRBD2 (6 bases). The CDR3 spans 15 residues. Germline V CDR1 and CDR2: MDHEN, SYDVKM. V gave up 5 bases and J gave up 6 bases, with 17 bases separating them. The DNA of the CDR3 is TGTGCCAGCAGTCAACCGGGACTGGAATCCAATGAGCAGTTCTTC. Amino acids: CASSQPGLESNEQFF.

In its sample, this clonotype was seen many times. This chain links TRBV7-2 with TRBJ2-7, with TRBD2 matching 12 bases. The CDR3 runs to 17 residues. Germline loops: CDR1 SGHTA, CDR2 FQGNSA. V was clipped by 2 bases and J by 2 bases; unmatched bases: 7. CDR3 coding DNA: TGTGCCAGCAGCTTAATCCTAGCGGGGGGGACTCCCTACGAGCAGTACTTC. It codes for CASSLILAGGTPYEQYF.

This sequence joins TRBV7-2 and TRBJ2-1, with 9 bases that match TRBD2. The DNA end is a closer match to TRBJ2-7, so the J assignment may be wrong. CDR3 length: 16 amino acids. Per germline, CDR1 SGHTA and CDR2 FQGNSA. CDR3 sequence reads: CASSLGAGGRYNKQYF. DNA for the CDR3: TGTGCCAGCAGCTTAGGAGCGGGGGGAAGGTACAATAAGCAGTACTTC.

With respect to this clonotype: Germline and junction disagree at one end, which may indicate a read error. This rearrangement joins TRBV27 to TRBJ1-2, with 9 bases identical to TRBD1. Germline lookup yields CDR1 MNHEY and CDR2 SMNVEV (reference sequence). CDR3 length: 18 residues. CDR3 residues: CASSSRGQGGLSSYGYNF. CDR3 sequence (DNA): TGTGCCAGCAGTAGCCGGGGACAGGGAGGACTTAGTTCCTATGGCTACAACTTC.

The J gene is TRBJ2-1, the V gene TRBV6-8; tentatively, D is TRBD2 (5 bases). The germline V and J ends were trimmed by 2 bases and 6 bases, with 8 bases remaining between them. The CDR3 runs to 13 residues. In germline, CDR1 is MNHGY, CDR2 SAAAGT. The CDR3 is CASSYGGFNEQFF. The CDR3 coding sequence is TGTGCCAGCAGTTACGGAGGCTTCAATGAGCAGTTCTTC.

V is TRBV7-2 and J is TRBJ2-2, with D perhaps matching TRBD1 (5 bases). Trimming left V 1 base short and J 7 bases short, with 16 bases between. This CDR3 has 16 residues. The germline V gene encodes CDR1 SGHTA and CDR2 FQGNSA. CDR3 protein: CASSLEGIGAVGELFF. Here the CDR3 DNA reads TGTGCCAGCAGCTTAGAGGGGATTGGCGCGGTCGGGGAGCTGTTTTTT.

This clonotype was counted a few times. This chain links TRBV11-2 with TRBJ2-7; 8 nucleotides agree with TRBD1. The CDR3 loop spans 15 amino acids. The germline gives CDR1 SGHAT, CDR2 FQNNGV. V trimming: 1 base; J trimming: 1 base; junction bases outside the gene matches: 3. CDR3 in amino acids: CASSLVWTGSYEQYF. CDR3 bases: TGTGCCAGCAGCTTAGTGTGGACAGGGTCCTACGAGCAGTACTTC.

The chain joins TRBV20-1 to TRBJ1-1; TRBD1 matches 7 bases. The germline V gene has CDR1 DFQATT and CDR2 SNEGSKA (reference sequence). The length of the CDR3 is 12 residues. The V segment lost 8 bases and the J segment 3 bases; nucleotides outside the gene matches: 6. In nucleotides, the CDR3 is TGCAGTACCTTGACAGGGCACACTGAAGCTTTCTTT. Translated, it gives CSTLTGHTEAFF.

The CDR3 here is CASSLDWVNEQFF. DNA of the CDR3: TGTGCCAGCAGCTTAGATTGGGTCAATGAGCAGTTCTTC. The chain couples TRBV11-2 to TRBJ2-1; D is ambiguous. Trimming took 0 bases from V and 6 from J, leaving 6 bases between them. In germline, CDR1 is SGHAT, CDR2 FQNNGV. The CDR3 consists of 13 residues.

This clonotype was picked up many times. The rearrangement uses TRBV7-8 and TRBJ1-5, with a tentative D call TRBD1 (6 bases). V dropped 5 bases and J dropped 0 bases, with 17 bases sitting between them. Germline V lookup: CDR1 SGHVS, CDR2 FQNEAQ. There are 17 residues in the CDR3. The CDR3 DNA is TGTGCCAGCAGCCTACTGCGGCAGGGGCCTAGCAATCAGCCCCAGCATTTT. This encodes CASSLLRQGPSNQPQHF.

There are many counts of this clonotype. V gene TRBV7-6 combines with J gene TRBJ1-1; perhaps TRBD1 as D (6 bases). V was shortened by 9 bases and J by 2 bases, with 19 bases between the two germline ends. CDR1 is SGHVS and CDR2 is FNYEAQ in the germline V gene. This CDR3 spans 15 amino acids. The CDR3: CASAMGTHLNTEAFF. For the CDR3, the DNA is TGTGCCAGTGCGATGGGGACACACCTTAACACTGAAGCTTTCTTT.

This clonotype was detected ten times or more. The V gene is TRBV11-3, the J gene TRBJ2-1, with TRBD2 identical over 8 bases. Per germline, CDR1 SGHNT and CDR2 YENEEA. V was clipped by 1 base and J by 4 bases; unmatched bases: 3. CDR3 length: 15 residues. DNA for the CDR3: TGTGCCAGCAGCTTAGGCGGGGGGAGATACAATGAGCAGTTCTTC. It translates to CASSLGGGRYNEQFF.

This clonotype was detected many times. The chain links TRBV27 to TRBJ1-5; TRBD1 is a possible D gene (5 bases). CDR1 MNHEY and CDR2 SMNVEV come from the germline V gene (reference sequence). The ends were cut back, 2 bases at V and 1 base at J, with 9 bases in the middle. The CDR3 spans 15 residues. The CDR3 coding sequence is TGTGCCAGCAGTTTACAGGGTAGGAGCAATCAGCCCCAGCATTTT. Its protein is CASSLQGRSNQPQHF.

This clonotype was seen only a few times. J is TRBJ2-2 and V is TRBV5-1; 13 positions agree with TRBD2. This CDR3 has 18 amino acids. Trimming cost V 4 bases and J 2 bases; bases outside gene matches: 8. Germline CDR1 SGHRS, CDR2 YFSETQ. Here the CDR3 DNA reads TGCGCCAGCAGCAAACCGACTAGCGGGGGGCCAAACACCGGGGAGCTGTTTTTT. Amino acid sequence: CASSKPTSGGPNTGELFF.

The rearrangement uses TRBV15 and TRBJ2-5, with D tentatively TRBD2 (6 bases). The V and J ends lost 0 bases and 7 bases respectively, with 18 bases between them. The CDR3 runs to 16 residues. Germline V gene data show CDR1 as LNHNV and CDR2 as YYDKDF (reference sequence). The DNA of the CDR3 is TGTGCCACCAGCAGAGATCGGGGGACCCGGCGGGGGACCCAGTACTTC. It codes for CATSRDRGTRRGTQYF.

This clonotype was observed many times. The CDR3 loop reads CASSLRGVGDTQYF. CDR3 coding DNA: TGTGCCAGCAGCTTGCGGGGAGTGGGAGATACGCAGTATTTT. This sequence joins TRBV7-9 and TRBJ2-3, with D perhaps matching TRBD2 (6 bases). CDR3 length: 14 amino acids. Germline lookup yields CDR1 SEHNR and CDR2 FQNEAQ (reference sequence). V dropped 3 bases and J dropped 5 bases, with 12 bases sitting between them. Full variable domain (remainder filled in from reference TRBV7-9 and TRBJ2-3): DTGVSQNPRHKITKRGQNVTFRCDPISEHNRLYWYRQTLGQGPEFLTYFQNEAQLEKSRLLSDRFSAERPKGSFSTLEIQRTEQGDSAMYLCASSLRGVGDTQYFGPGTRLTVL.

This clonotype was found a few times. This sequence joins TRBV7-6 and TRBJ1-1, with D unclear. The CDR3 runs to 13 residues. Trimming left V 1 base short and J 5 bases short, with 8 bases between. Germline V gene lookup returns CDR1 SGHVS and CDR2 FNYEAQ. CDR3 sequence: CASSLEQRTEAFF. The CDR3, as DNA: TGTGCCAGCAGCTTAGAACAGAGAACTGAAGCTTTCTTT.

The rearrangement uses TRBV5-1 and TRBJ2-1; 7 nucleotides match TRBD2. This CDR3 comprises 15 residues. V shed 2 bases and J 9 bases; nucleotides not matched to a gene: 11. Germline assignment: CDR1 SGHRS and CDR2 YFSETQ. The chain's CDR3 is CASSLSGFSGGEQFF. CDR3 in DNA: TGCGCCAGCAGCTTATCAGGGTTCTCGGGAGGTGAGCAGTTCTTC. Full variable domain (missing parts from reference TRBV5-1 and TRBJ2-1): KAGVTQTPRYLIKTRGQQVTLSCSPISGHRSVSWYQQTPGQGLQFLFEYFSETQRNKGNFPGRFSGRQFSNSRSEMNVSTLELGDSALYLCASSLSGFSGGEQFFGPGTRLTVL.

The DNA for the CDR3 is TGCGCCAGCAGCCGAGCGACGAACACTGAAGCTTTCTTT. Its translation: CASSRATNTEAFF. The chain uses TRBV4-3 and TRBJ1-1; D is unclear. The CDR3 spans 13 residues. V lost 4 bases and J lost 1, with 7 bases in between. Germline V gene data show CDR1 as LGHNA and CDR2 as YSLEER.

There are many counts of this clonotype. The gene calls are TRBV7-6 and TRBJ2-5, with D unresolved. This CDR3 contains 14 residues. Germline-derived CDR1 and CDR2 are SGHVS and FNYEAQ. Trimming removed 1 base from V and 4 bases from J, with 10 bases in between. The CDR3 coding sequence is TGTGCCAGCAGCTTAGAGCTCCTCACAGAGACCCAGTACTTC. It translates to CASSLELLTETQYF.